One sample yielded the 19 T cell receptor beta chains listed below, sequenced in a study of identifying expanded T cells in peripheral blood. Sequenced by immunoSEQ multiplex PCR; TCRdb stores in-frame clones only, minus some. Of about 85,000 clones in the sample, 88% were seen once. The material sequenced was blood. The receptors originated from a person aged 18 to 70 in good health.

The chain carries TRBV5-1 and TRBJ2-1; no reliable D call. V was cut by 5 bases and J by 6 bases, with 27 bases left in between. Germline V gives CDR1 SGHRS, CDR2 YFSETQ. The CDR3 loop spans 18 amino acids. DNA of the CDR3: TGCGCCAGCAGGGGTTCGTTGGAGCGTGCCCGGAGAGTCAATGAGCAGTTCTTC. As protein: CASRGSLERARRVNEQFF.

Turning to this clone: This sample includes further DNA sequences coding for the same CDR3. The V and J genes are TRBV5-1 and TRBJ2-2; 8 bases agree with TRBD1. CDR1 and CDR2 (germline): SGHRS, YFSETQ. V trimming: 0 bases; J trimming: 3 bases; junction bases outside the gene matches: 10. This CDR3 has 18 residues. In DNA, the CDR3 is TGCGCCAGCAGCTTGGTACTAACGCCACAGGGGGACACCGGGGAGCTGTTTTTT. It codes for CASSLVLTPQGDTGELFF.

The CDR3 here is CASSLAGRGPSYEQYF. CDR3 nucleotide sequence: TGTGCCAGCAGCTTGGCGGGAAGGGGGCCCTCCTACGAGCAGTACTTC. The V gene is TRBV5-6, the J gene TRBJ2-7; 7 nucleotides line up with TRBD1. Germline-derived CDR1 and CDR2 are SGHDT and YYEEEE. After removal of 0 bases from V and 0 bases from J, the junction contained 6 bases not matched to a gene. The CDR3 consists of 16 residues.

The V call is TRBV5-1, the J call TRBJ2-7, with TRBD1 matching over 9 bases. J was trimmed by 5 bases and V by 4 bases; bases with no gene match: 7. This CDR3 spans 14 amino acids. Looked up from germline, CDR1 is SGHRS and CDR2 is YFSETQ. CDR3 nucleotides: TGCGCCAGCAGCGTCGGGACAGGGCCCCACGAGCAGTACTTC. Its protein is CASSVGTGPHEQYF.

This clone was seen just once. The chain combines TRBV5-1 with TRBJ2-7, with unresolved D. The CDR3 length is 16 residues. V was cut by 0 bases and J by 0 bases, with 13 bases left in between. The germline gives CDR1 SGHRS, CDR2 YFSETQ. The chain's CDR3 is CASSLDWAASSYEQYF. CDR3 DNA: TGCGCCAGCAGCTTGGATTGGGCAGCTAGCTCCTACGAGCAGTACTTC.

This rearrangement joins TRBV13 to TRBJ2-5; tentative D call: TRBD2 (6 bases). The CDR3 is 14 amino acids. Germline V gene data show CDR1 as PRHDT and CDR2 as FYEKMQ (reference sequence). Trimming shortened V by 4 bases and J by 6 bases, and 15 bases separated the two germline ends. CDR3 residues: CASSYGTSLKTQYF. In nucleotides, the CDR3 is TGTGCCAGCAGCTACGGGACTTCTCTAAAGACCCAGTACTTC.

The CDR3 spells CASSDQGGRFYGYTF. The CDR3 nucleotides are TGTGCCAGCAGTGATCAGGGGGGAAGGTTCTATGGCTACACCTTC. The chain recombines TRBV28 with TRBJ1-2; 7 bases agree with TRBD1. The CDR3 is 15 amino acids. Trimming removed 5 bases from V and 4 bases from J; junction bases left unmatched: 10. Germline V lookup: CDR1 MDHEN, CDR2 SYDVKM.

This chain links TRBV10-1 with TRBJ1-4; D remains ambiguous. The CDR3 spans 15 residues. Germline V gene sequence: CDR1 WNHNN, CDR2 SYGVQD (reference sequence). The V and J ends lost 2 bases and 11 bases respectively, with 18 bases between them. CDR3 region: CASSEGSGIDGKLFF. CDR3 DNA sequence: TGCGCCAGCAGTGAGGGGTCGGGGATTGATGGGAAACTGTTTTTT.

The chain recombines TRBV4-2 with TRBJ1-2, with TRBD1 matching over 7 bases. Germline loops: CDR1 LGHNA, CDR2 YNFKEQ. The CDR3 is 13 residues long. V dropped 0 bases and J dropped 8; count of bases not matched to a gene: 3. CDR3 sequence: CASSQERGLGYTF. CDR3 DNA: TGTGCCAGCAGCCAAGAGAGGGGGCTCGGCTACACCTTC.

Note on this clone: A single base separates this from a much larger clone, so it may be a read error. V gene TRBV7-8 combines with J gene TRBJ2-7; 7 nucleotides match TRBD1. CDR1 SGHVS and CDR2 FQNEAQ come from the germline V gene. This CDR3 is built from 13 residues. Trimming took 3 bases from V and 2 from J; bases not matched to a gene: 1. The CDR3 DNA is TGTGCCAGCAGCTTCGACAGGGCCTACGAGCAGTACTTC. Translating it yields CASSFDRAYEQYF.

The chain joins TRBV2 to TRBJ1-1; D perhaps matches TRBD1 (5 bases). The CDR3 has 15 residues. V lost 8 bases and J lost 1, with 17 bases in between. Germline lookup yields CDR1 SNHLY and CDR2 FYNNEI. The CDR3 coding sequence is TGTGCCAGCCTCCGGTGGGGGGGTCAGAACACTGAAGCTTTCTTT. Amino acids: CASLRWGGQNTEAFF.

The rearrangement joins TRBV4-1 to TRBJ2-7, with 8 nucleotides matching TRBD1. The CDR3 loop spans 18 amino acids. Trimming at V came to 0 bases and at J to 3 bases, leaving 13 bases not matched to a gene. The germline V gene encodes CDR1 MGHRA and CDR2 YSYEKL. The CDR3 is CASSQDGPPGQAVYEQYF. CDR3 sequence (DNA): TGCGCCAGCAGCCAAGATGGGCCACCGGGACAGGCGGTCTACGAGCAGTACTTC.

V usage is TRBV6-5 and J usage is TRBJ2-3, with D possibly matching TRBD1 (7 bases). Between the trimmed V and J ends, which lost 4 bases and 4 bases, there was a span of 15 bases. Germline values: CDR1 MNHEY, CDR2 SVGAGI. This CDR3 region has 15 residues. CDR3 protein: CASSLAQGGADTQYF. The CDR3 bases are TGTGCCAGCAGTTTGGCCCAGGGGGGCGCAGATACGCAGTATTTT.

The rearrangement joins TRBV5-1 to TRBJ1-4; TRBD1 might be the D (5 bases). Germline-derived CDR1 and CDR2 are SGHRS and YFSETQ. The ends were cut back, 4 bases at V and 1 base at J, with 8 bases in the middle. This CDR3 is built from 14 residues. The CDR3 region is CASSRQGTNEKLFF. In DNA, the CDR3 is TGCGCCAGCAGCCGTCAGGGAACTAATGAAAAACTGTTTTTT. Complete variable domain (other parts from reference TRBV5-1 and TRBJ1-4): KAGVTQTPRYLIKTRGQQVTLSCSPISGHRSVSWYQQTPGQGLQFLFEYFSETQRNKGNFPGRFSGRQFSNSRSEMNVSTLELGDSALYLCASSRQGTNEKLFFGSGTQLSVL.

CDR3 DNA sequence: TGTGCCAGTCGACCGTCAATGAACACTGAAGCTTTCTTT. Encoded protein: CASRPSMNTEAFF. The rearrangement links TRBV19 to TRBJ1-1; D remains unclear. The germline CDR1 and CDR2 sequences are LNHDA and SQIVND (reference sequence). This CDR3 is built from 13 residues. V gave up 8 bases and J gave up 0 bases, with 10 bases separating them.

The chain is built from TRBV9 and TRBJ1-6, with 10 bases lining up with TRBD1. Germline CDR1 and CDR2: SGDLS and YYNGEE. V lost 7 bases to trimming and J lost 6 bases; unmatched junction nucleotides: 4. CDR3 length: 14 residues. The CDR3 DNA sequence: TGTGCCAGCGGCCGGGACAGGGGTAATTCACCCCTCCACTTT. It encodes CASGRDRGNSPLHF.

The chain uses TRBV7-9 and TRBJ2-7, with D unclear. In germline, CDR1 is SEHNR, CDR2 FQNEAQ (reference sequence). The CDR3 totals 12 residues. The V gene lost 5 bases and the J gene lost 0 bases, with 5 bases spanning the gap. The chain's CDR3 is CASSPTSYEQYF. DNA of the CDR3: TGTGCCAGCAGCCCTACCTCCTACGAGCAGTACTTC.

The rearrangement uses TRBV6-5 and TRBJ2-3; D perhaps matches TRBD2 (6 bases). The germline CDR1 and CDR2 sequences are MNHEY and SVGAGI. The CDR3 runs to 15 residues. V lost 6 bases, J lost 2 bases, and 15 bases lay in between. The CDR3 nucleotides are TGTGCCAGCAGCAACTCTGCGGGACCCACAGATACGCAGTATTTT. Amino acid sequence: CASSNSAGPTDTQYF.

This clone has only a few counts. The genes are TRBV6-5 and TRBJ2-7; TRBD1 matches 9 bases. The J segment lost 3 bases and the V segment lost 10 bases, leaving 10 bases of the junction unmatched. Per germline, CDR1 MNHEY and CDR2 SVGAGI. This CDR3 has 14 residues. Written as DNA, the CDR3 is TGTGCCACGGCTGGAGGGACAGGGTTCTACGAGCAGTACTTC. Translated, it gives CATAGGTGFYEQYF.